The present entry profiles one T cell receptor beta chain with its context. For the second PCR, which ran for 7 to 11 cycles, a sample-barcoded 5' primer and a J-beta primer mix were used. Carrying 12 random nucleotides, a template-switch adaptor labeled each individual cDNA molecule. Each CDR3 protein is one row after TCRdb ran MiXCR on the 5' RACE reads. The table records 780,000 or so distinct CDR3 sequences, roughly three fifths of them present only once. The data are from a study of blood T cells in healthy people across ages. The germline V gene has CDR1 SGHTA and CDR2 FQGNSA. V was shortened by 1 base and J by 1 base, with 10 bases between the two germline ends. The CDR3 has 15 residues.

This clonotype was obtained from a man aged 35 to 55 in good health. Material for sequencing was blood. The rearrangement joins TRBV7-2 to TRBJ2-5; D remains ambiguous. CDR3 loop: CASSLGVGFQETQYF. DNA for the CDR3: TGTGCCAGCAGCTTAGGGGTAGGCTTCCAAGAGACCCAGTACTTC.